This T cell receptor (beta chain) was identified during a study of blood T cell repertoires in COVID-19. Study context: COVID-19 samples from acute and convalescent phases originated in the United States, Italy and Spain. The analysed material was cDNA or gDNA that came from T cells, B-cell-depleted T cells, or PBMCs.

Original data processing: Researchers report that nucleated cell counts were estimated from reference gene primer amplification. TCRdb's table, derived via immunoSEQ multiplex PCR, lists solely in-frame clones and lacks some. That table supplies the V and J calls and clone size; D and trimming were determined from the DNA. The top ten clones hold 8.8% of a sample with approximately 140,000 clones, roughly four fifths of them seen once. This clone was recorded only once. The CDR3 extends over 14 amino acids. Germline assignment: CDR1 SGHDT and CDR2 YYEEEE. V was cut by 2 bases and J by 3 bases, with 11 bases left in between.

The chain uses TRBV5-6 and TRBJ1-2; D unresolved. Sample: peripheral blood. This TCR derives from a woman over 75 in a cohort sampled during active or convalescent COVID-19. CDR3 loop: CASSFNRGYYGYTF. CDR3 nucleotide sequence: TGTGCCAGCAGCTTCAACCGGGGTTACTATGGCTACACCTTC.